The 10 T cell receptor beta chains reported below all come from one sample, sequenced in a study of T cells in Graves' hyperthyroidism and ophthalmopathy. Amplified TCR beta CDR3 regions derived from RNA transcripts. The HTBI primer set drove a first-round RT-PCR of the TCR CDR3. Each CDR3 protein gets one entry after TCRdb re-called the multiplex PCR reads with MiXCR. The sample lists approximately 520,000 distinct CDR3 sequences, around 22% occurring once. Sequences were obtained from blood. The source is a young woman with Graves' ophthalmopathy.

This clonotype was observed a few times. V gene TRBV30 combines with J gene TRBJ1-1; 7 bases are shared with TRBD1. Germline-derived CDR1 and CDR2 are GTSNPN and SVGIG (reference sequence). The ends lost 4 bases at V and 5 bases at J; junction bases unmatched: 7. The CDR3 loop spans 13 amino acids. The CDR3 region is CAWKAQGWTEAFF. The CDR3 region has the DNA TGTGCCTGGAAGGCACAGGGGTGGACTGAAGCTTTCTTT.

This chain uses TRBV25-1 with TRBJ2-7; the D gene is possibly TRBD2 (6 bases). From germline, CDR1 is MGHDK and CDR2 SYGVNS. CDR3 length equals 13 residues. V was pared by 7 bases and J by 5 bases, with 15 bases between. CDR3 nucleotides: TGTGCCAGCATCGGGAGAGGGTTGAACGAGCAGTACTTC. This encodes CASIGRGLNEQYF.

This clonotype turned up a few times. The chain employs TRBV15 and TRBJ1-2; D unresolved. Looked up from germline, CDR1 is LNHNV and CDR2 is YYDKDF (reference sequence). The CDR3 totals 13 residues. The V end lost 0 bases, the J end lost 3 bases, and 5 bases lay between the germline ends. Here the CDR3 reads CATSRDLDYGYTF. In DNA, the CDR3 is TGTGCCACCAGCAGAGATCTGGACTATGGCTACACCTTC.

This clonotype was detected ten times or more. The rearrangement joins TRBV12-3 or TRBV12-4 to TRBJ2-2, with D unclear. The CDR3 spans 14 residues. V was pared by 1 base and J by 6 bases, with 9 bases between. CDR3 coding DNA: TGTGCCAGCAGTTTAGTACAGCTCGCCGGGGAGCTGTTTTTT. Amino acid sequence: CASSLVQLAGELFF.

Regarding this clonotype: A much larger clone sits a single nucleotide away, making a read error possible. CDR3 sequence: CASSQEFSSFNQPQHF. CDR3 nucleotides: TGCGCCAGCAGCCAAGAATTCAGCTCCTTTAATCAGCCCCAGCATTTT. The chain links TRBV4-3 to TRBJ1-5, with D unclear. Germline V gene data show CDR1 as LGHNA and CDR2 as YSLEER. Trimming removed 0 bases at V and 4 bases at J, with 13 bases between. The CDR3 totals 16 residues.

This clonotype was seen a handful of times. This sequence joins TRBV5-1 and TRBJ2-4; TRBD1 matches at 8 bases. CDR1 SGHRS and CDR2 YFSETQ come from the germline V gene. The CDR3 covers 14 residues. Trimming took 4 bases from V and 4 from J; bases not matched to a gene: 4. The CDR3 nucleotides read TGCGCCAGCAGCCTTGGGACAGGAAAAAACATTCAGTACTTC. This gives the protein CASSLGTGKNIQYF.

In this sample, this clonotype turned up many times. The chain joins TRBV28 to TRBJ2-4; D is ambiguous. The CDR3 sequence is 18 residues long. The germline gives CDR1 MDHEN, CDR2 SYDVKM. V was cut by 2 bases and J by 4 bases, with 21 bases left in between. The CDR3 DNA sequence: TGTGCCAGCAGTTTAATATTTAGTTTCGGCCAGCCAAAAAACATTCAGTACTTC. It is translated as CASSLIFSFGQPKNIQYF.

This clonotype was seen ten or more times. The chain uses TRBV12-3 or TRBV12-4 and TRBJ2-5; unclear D gene. The CDR3 has 16 amino acids. Trimming shortened V by 3 bases and J by 4 bases, and 18 bases separated the two germline ends. CDR3 sequence: CASSFLRIGFLETQYF. The CDR3 DNA follows: TGTGCCAGCAGTTTTCTGAGGATTGGTTTTCTAGAGACCCAGTACTTC.

This clonotype was seen repeatedly, ten times or more. The chain couples TRBV12-3 or TRBV12-4 to TRBJ1-1; 7 bases agree with TRBD1. There are 14 residues in the CDR3. Losses at the gene ends were 6 bases for V and 4 bases for J; bases not matched to a gene: 8. This chain's CDR3 is CASRRQQGTTEAFF. For the CDR3, the DNA is TGTGCCAGCAGGAGACAACAGGGGACCACTGAAGCTTTCTTT.

This clonotype came up many times. V is TRBV27 and J is TRBJ1-2, with D perhaps TRBD1 (5 bases). Trimming took off 6 bases at V and 8 bases at J, with 19 bases between the two ends. This CDR3 is built from 14 residues. Germline V gene data show CDR1 as MNHEY and CDR2 as SMNVEV (reference sequence). The CDR3 sequence is CASSNGEGSKGYTF. The CDR3 region has the DNA TGTGCCAGCAGCAACGGAGAGGGGTCAAAGGGCTACACCTTC.